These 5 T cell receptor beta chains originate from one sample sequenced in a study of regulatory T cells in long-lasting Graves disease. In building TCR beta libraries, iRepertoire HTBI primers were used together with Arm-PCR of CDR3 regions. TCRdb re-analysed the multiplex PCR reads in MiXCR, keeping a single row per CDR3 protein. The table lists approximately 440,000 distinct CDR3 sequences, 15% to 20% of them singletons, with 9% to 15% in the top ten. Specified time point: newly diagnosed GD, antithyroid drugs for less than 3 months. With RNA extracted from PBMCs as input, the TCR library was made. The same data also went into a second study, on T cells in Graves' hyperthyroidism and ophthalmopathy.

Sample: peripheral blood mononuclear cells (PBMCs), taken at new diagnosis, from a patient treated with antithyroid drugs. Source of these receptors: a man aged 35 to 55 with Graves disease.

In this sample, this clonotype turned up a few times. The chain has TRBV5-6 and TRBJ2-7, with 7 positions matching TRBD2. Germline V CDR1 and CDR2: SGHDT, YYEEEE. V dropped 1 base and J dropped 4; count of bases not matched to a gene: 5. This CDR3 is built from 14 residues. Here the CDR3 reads CASSLWLAVYEQYF. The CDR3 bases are TGTGCCAGCAGCTTGTGGCTAGCGGTTTACGAGCAGTACTTC.

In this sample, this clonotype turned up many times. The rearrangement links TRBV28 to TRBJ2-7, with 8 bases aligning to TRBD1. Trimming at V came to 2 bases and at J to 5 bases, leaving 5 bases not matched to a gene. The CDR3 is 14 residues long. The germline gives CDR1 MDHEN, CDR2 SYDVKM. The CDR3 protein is CASSLHRGLNEQYF. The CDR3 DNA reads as TGTGCCAGCAGTTTACACAGGGGGTTAAACGAGCAGTACTTC.

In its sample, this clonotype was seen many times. The CDR3, as DNA: TGTGCCAGCACCGAGGACGGGGGTAACTATGGCTACACCTTC. It yields the protein CASTEDGGNYGYTF. This chain joins TRBV9 and TRBJ1-2, with a possible D match to TRBD1 (5 bases). The germline V gene has CDR1 SGDLS and CDR2 YYNGEE. The CDR3 contains 14 residues. V lost 6 bases and J lost 1, with 13 bases in between. The complete variable domain, with remaining parts taken from reference TRBV9 and TRBJ1-2, reads DSGVTQTPKHLITATGQRVTLRCSPRSGDLSVYWYQQSLDQGLQFLIQYYNGEERAKGNILERFSAQQFPDLHSELNLSSLELGDSALYFCASTEDGGNYGYTFGSGTRLTVV.

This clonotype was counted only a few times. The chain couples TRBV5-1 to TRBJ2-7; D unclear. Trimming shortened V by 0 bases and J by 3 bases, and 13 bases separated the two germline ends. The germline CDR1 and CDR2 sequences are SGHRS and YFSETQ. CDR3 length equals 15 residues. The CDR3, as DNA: TGCGCCAGCAGCTTGGTGCCGGAACCTTACTACGAGCAGTACTTC. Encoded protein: CASSLVPEPYYEQYF.

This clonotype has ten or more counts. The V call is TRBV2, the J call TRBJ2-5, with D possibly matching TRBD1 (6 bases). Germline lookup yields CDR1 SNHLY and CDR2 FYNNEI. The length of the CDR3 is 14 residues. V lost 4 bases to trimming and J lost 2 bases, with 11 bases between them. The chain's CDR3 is CASSGVDSQETQYF. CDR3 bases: TGTGCCAGCAGTGGTGTGGACAGTCAAGAGACCCAGTACTTC.